This TCR beta chain was identified in a study of T cell repertoires in cytomegalovirus infection. This CDR3 has 17 residues. V gave up 3 bases and J gave up 5 bases; unmatched junction bases: 11. Germline CDR1 LGHNA, CDR2 YNFKEQ. As to this clonotype: Its antigen is unknown.

TCRdb reprocessed the reads via MiXCR and lists one record per CDR3 protein. The sample has hundreds of thousands of distinct CDR3 sequences, about a sixth seen once. Whole-study results and caveats: The cumulative frequency of public TCR beta families identified carriers of CMV plus the relevant HLA.

V and J are TRBV4-2 and TRBJ2-2; 8 nucleotides line up with TRBD1. Source material: PBMCs. The sequence came from a human donor in good health (CMV status not recorded). Some clones in this sample may be carry-over from other donors' samples. The CDR3 region is CASSQGMGTGTTGELFF. The DNA for the CDR3 is TGTGCCAGCAGCCAGGGTATGGGGACAGGAACGACCGGGGAGCTGTTTTTT.